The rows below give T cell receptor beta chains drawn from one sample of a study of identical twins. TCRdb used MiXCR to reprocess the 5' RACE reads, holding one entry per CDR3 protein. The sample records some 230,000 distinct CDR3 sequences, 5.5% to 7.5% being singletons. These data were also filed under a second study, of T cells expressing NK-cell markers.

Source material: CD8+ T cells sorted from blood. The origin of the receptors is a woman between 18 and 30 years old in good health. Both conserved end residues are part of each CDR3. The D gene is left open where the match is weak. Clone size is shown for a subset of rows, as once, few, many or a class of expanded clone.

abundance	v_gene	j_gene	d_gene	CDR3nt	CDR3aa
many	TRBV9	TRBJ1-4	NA	TGTGCCAGCAGCGTAGAGGTCCAGGGGGAAAAACTGTTTTTT	CASSVEVQGEKLFF
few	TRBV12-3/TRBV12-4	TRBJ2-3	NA	TGTGCCAGCAGTTCCCAAGCGGGCACAGATACGCAGTATTTT	CASSSQAGTDTQYF
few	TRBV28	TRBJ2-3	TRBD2	TGTGCCAGCAGTTTATTTAGCGGGGGGGCCGGCGATACGCAGTATTTT	CASSLFSGGAGDTQYF
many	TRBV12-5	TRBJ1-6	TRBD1	TGTGCTAGTGGTTGGAACACACAGGGGAACAATTCACCCCTCCACTTT	CASGWNTQGNNSPLHF
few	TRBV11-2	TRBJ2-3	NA	TGTGCCAGCAGCTTACTAGCCGCAGATACGCAGTATTTT	CASSLLAADTQYF
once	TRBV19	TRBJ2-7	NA	TGTGCCAGTAGTATTGGGCCGGGCCAGGACGAGCAGTACTTC	CASSIGPGQDEQYF
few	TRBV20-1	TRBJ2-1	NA	TGCAGTGTCCGCGGCTCTTCCTACAATGAGCAGTTCTTC	CSVRGSSYNEQFF
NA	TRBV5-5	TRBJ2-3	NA	TGTGCCAGCACCCAAGTTGGGGATACGCAGTATTTT	CASTQVGDTQYF
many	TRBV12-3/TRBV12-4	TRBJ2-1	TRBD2	TGTGCCAGCAGTTTAACCCCGGGAGGAGGGATCATTCCCTACAATGAGCAGTTCTTC	CASSLTPGGGIIPYNEQFF
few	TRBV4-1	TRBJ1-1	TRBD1	TGCGCCAGCAGCCGAGAGACAGGGAATACTGAAGCTTTCTTT	CASSRETGNTEAFF
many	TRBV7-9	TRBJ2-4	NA	TGTGCCAGCAGCTTAAGCGAGCAAGCCAAAAACATTCAGTACTTC	CASSLSEQAKNIQYF
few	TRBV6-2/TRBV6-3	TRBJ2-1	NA	TGTGCCAGCAGTTACTCGCCGGAATCCTACAATGAGCAGTTCTTC	CASSYSPESYNEQFF
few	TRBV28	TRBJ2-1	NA	TGTGCCAGCAGTTTTCCTCGTCGAGTTGTATCCTACAATGAGCAGTTCTTC	CASSFPRRVVSYNEQFF
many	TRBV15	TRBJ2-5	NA	TGTGCCACCAGCAGAGAGGACGACCCTGAAGAGACCCAGTACTTC	CATSREDDPEETQYF
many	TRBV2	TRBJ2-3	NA	TGTGCCAGCAGTAGGGAGCTCCCCAACACAGATACGCAGTATTTT	CASSRELPNTDTQYF
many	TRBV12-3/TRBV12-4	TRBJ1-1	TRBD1	TGTGCCAGCGGGGGGACAGCGAACACTGAAGCTTTCTTT	CASGGTANTEAFF
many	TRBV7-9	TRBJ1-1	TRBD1	TGTGCCAGCAGCCTGGGACAGGGACAGAGAACTGAAGCTTTCTTT	CASSLGQGQRTEAFF
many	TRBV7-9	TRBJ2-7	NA	TGTGCCAGCACCTCGGGCTACGAGCAGTACTTC	CASTSGYEQYF